This is a list of T cell receptor beta chains from one sample in a study of PD-L1 blockade in urothelial cancer. Sequenced by immunoSEQ multiplex PCR; TCRdb stores in-frame clones only, minus some. The data show some 45,000 clones, around 80% seen once. The input for sequencing was PBMCs, taken around atezolizumab (anti-PD-L1) treatment. The receptors come from a man between 60 and 70 years old with urothelial cancer. Both conserved end residues are part of each CDR3. D genes are given only for firm matches. Not all rows give a size; the values are once, few, many and, for expanded clones, a class.

clone size,V gene,J gene,D gene,CDR3 protein,CDR3 DNA
-,TRBV6-1,TRBJ2-2,TRBD1,CASLAGGNTGELFF,TGTGCCAGCCTCGCAGGGGGGAACACCGGGGAGCTGTTTTTT
-,TRBV28,TRBJ1-4,TRBD1,CASSTTGGLREKLFF,TGTGCCAGCAGTACAACAGGGGGCCTTCGGGAAAAACTGTTTTTT
-,TRBV6-1,TRBJ2-3,TRBD2,CASRTSGTDTQYF,TGTGCCAGCAGGACTAGCGGCACAGATACGCAGTATTTT
-,TRBV5-1,TRBJ2-1,-,CASGLTYNEQFF,TGCGCCAGCGGACTAACCTACAATGAGCAGTTCTTC
once,TRBV7-2,TRBJ2-7,TRBD1,CASSSTSGTGEQYF,TGTGCCAGCAGCTCAACTTCCGGGACAGGGGAGCAGTACTTC
-,TRBV7-2,TRBJ2-1,TRBD2,CASSLDLAGWFF,TGTGCCAGCAGCTTAGATCTAGCGGGCTGGTTCTTC
-,TRBV28,TRBJ2-7,TRBD1,CASSPWDRLDEQYF,TGTGCCAGCAGTCCCTGGGACAGACTGGACGAGCAGTACTTC
-,TRBV6-5,TRBJ2-7,-,CASSYAFGPTTRQYF,TGTGCCAGCAGTTACGCTTTCGGTCCCACTACGAGGCAGTACTTC
-,TRBV5-4,TRBJ1-1,-,CASSPVDGGGLNTEAFF,TGTGCCAGCAGCCCTGTGGACGGGGGGGGCCTTAACACTGAAGCTTTCTTT
-,TRBV5-8,TRBJ2-2,-,CASTWGDRDTGELFF,TGTGCCAGCACCTGGGGTGACAGAGACACCGGGGAGCTGTTTTTT
once,TRBV30,TRBJ1-2,-,CAWSPPGFNYGYTF,TGTGCCTGGAGTCCTCCAGGGTTTAACTATGGCTACACCTTC
few,TRBV7-2,TRBJ1-6,-,CASSRQWNSPLHF,TGTGCCAGCAGTCGACAGTGGAATTCACCCCTCCACTTT
-,TRBV19,TRBJ2-2,-,CASSIPGAGELFF,TGTGCCAGTAGTATCCCGGGGGCCGGGGAGCTGTTTTTT
-,TRBV10-3,TRBJ2-7,-,CAISETGSTYEQYF,TGTGCCATCAGTGAAACAGGGTCTACCTACGAGCAGTACTTC
-,TRBV15,TRBJ2-2,-,CATNNLQESTNTGELFF,TGTGCCACCAACAACCTACAGGAGAGTACGAACACCGGGGAGCTGTTTTTT
-,TRBV4-1,TRBJ2-5,TRBD2,CASSQEIAGGMQETQYF,TGCGCCAGCAGCCAAGAGATCGCGGGGGGGATGCAAGAGACCCAGTACTTC
-,TRBV19,TRBJ1-4,TRBD1,CASSRWTGSEKLFF,TGTGCCAGTAGTAGATGGACAGGGAGCGAAAAACTGTTTTTT
-,TRBV5-4,TRBJ2-5,-,CASSLGDRGGETQYF,TGTGCCAGCAGCTTGGGCGACAGGGGAGGGGAGACCCAGTACTTC
once,TRBV7-2,TRBJ2-2,TRBD2,CASSVRVAGHNTGELFF,TGTGCCAGCAGCGTAAGAGTAGCGGGACACAACACCGGGGAGCTGTTTTTT
-,TRBV10-3,TRBJ1-1,-,CAISEYTDVGGFF,TGTGCCATCAGTGAGTACACGGACGTCGGAGGTTTCTTT
-,TRBV6-1,TRBJ2-3,-,CASSLDSLADTQYF,TGTGCCAGCAGCTTGGACAGTTTAGCAGATACGCAGTATTTT
once,TRBV7-9,TRBJ2-6,TRBD2,CASSLGGTSRANVLTF,TGTGCCAGCAGCTTAGGGGGGACTAGCCGGGCCAACGTCCTGACTTTC
-,TRBV29-1,TRBJ1-1,-,CSGTGGNTEAFF,TGCAGCGGAACCGGGGGAAACACTGAAGCTTTCTTT
-,TRBV6-1,TRBJ1-2,-,CASSARLEANYGYTF,TGTGCCAGCAGTGCCCGTTTAGAGGCTAACTATGGCTACACCTTC
-,TRBV21-1,TRBJ2-1,-,CASSKEETSGRSTYNEQFF,TGTGCCAGCAGCAAAGAGGAGACTAGCGGGAGGAGCACCTACAATGAGCAGTTCTTC
once,TRBV5-8,TRBJ2-1,-,CASSPPAGAQISDEQFF,TGTGCCAGCAGCCCCCCCGCGGGGGCCCAGATTTCGGATGAGCAGTTCTTC
once,TRBV5-1,TRBJ2-1,TRBD1,CASSLWTGNGNEQFF,TGCGCCAGCAGCTTGTGGACAGGGAATGGAAATGAGCAGTTCTTC
once,TRBV14,TRBJ2-5,-,CASSRPRETQYF,TGTGCCAGCAGCCGCCCGAGAGAGACCCAGTACTTC
once,TRBV6-5,TRBJ1-2,-,CASSFGGLSHF,TGTGCCAGCAGTTTTGGAGGATTGTCCCACTTC
few,TRBV7-2,TRBJ1-2,-,CASSLGQMQGYTF,TGTGCCAGCAGCTTAGGTCAGATGCAGGGCTACACCTTC
-,TRBV9,TRBJ1-2,-,CASSGGAGGQTLMKNYGYTF,TGTGCCAGCAGCGGTGGGGCGGGAGGGCAAACCCTTATGAAGAACTATGGCTACACCTTC
-,TRBV28,TRBJ1-1,TRBD1,CASRWRGPTEAFF,TGTGCCAGCAGGTGGAGGGGGCCCACTGAAGCTTTCTTT
few,TRBV5-1,TRBJ2-7,TRBD1,CASSFYVTGDSDEQYF,TGCGCCAGCAGCTTTTACGTGACAGGGGATAGCGACGAGCAGTACTTC
-,TRBV6-5,TRBJ2-1,-,CASSPLGQGGGEQFF,TGTGCCAGCAGCCCCCTTGGACAGGGCGGGGGTGAGCAGTTCTTC
once,TRBV5-1,TRBJ1-2,TRBD1,CASSVGTGVNYGYTF,TGCGCCAGCAGCGTGGGGACAGGCGTCAACTATGGCTACACCTTC
-,TRBV28,TRBJ2-2,TRBD1,CASAQGGHYTGELFF,TGTGCCAGCGCACAGGGGGGCCACTACACCGGGGAGCTGTTTTTT
once,TRBV9,TRBJ2-1,TRBD2,CASSVQLAGIGEQFF,TGTGCCAGCAGCGTACAACTAGCGGGAATCGGTGAGCAGTTCTTC
-,TRBV11-2,TRBJ1-1,TRBD1,CASSLATPGQARTFF,TGTGCCAGCAGCTTAGCTACTCCGGGACAGGCGAGAACTTTCTTT
-,TRBV5-6,TRBJ2-4,TRBD2,CASSYGTSGLNIQYF,TGTGCCAGCAGCTATGGGACTAGCGGGTTAAACATTCAGTACTTC
-,TRBV14,TRBJ2-5,-,CASSQGGYESQETQYF,TGTGCCAGCAGCCAGGGGGGATACGAGTCCCAAGAGACCCAGTACTTC
-,TRBV7-8,TRBJ2-2,-,CASSLGRGGGELFF,TGTGCCAGCAGCTTAGGACGGGGTGGCGGGGAGCTGTTTTTT
few,TRBV7-9,TRBJ2-7,-,CASSTYYEQYF,TGTGCCAGCAGCACTTACTACGAGCAGTACTTC
-,TRBV9,TRBJ2-2,-,CASSPHGGPSLGELFF,TGTGCCAGCAGCCCCCATGGCGGGCCCTCGTTAGGGGAGCTGTTTTTT
-,TRBV11-3,TRBJ2-1,TRBD1,CASSLGLSGGNNEQFF,TGTGCCAGCAGCTTAGGTTTGTCAGGGGGCAACAATGAGCAGTTCTTC
-,TRBV9,TRBJ2-1,-,CASSVGTGSYNEQFF,TGTGCCAGCAGCGTAGGAACAGGGTCCTACAATGAGCAGTTCTTC
-,TRBV7-9,TRBJ2-2,-,CASSSPPRTWGPTGELFF,TGTGCCAGCAGCTCCCCCCCCCGGACATGGGGCCCCACCGGGGAGCTGTTTTTT
-,TRBV25-1,TRBJ2-1,TRBD1,CASSRTGNEQFF,TGTGCCAGCAGTAGGACAGGCAATGAGCAGTTCTTC
-,TRBV6-1,TRBJ2-5,TRBD2,CASSEAWTRGETQYF,TGTGCCAGCAGTGAAGCTTGGACTAGAGGAGAGACCCAGTACTTC
few,TRBV29-1,TRBJ2-7,-,CSVVHSAGKSEQYF,TGCAGCGTTGTCCACTCGGCAGGGAAATCCGAGCAGTACTTC
-,TRBV19,TRBJ1-4,-,CASSTPRAAPTEKLFF,TGTGCCAGTAGTACCCCCAGGGCAGCGCCGACTGAAAAACTGTTTTTT
-,TRBV18,TRBJ2-2,TRBD1,CASSPTGQGAANTGELFF,TGTGCCAGCTCACCAACGGGACAGGGGGCGGCGAACACCGGGGAGCTGTTTTTT
-,TRBV27,TRBJ2-1,TRBD2,CASIPRTSGLLDNEQFF,TGTGCCAGCATTCCCCGGACTAGCGGCCTGTTGGACAATGAGCAGTTCTTC
large,TRBV19,TRBJ1-5,TRBD1,CASKTTGDQPQHF,TGTGCCAGTAAGACCACAGGGGACCAGCCCCAGCATTTT